The sequence of this TCR beta chain was determined in a study of cytomegalovirus exposure and HLA in healthy donors. Turning to the study itself: The study's early data release held tens of millions of unique TCRs from HLA-typed donors.

Study conclusions and caveats: For most TCR beta V segments, an earlier analysis put the productive rate at about 87% or about 30% of the time. Researchers reported in a later analysis that a missense DCLRE1C variant was tied to TCR beta V- and J-gene trimming.

Researchers ran the PCR with 60 Vbeta and 13 Jbeta primers. Profiled with immunoSEQ multiplex PCR; TCRdb holds only in-frame clones, not every one. The repertoire holds roughly 180,000 clones, with about 83% as singletons. Trimming took 3 bases from V and 6 from J; bases not matched to a gene: 14. The V gene's germline CDR1 is KGHSH and CDR2 LQKENI. The CDR3 spans 17 residues. With regard to this clone: Its matching antigen is unknown.

This receptor was identified in a female donor in good health and CMV-seronegative. The sample consisted of PBMCs. The chain joins TRBV18 to TRBJ2-1; TRBD2 agrees at 7 bases. The CDR3 is CASSPLGEGRRVNEQFF. CDR3 bases: TGTGCCAGCTCACCCCTCGGGGAGGGACGGAGGGTCAATGAGCAGTTCTTC.